This entry lists 5 T cell receptor beta chains sequenced from one sample in a study of Ad26.COV2.S vaccination and SARS-CoV-2 variants. TCRdb's table, derived via immunoSEQ multiplex PCR, lists solely in-frame clones and lacks some. The sample has about 680,000 clones; around 92% are singletons. Treatment here: about 20 received Ad26.COV2.S at low or high dose, single or two shots; about 5 received placebo; per-sample allocation not given. The investigators took samples on day 63 after the first vaccine or placebo injection. This material consisted of peripheral blood, taken in a trial of Ad26.COV2.S vaccine versus placebo. Source of these receptors: a person between 18 and 59 years old who received the Ad26.COV2.S COVID-19 vaccine or a placebo.

This clone was recorded once. This sequence joins TRBV27 and TRBJ2-2; D tentatively fits TRBD1 or TRBD2 (5 bases each). Germline-derived CDR1 and CDR2 are MNHEY and SMNVEV (reference sequence). V was cut by 5 bases and J by 4 bases, with 20 bases left in between. CDR3 length: 17 residues. CDR3: CASSRQLPSGTTGELFF. CDR3 in DNA: TGTGCCAGCAGTAGACAACTTCCTTCCGGGACCACCGGGGAGCTGTTTTTT.

This rearrangement joins TRBV27 to TRBJ1-2; D perhaps matches TRBD1 (5 bases). Germline V gene lookup returns CDR1 MNHEY and CDR2 SMNVEV (reference sequence). This CDR3 has 16 amino acids. Deletions cut 3 bases from V and 2 bases from J, with 16 bases between. In nucleotides, the CDR3 is TGTGCCAGCAGTTTCTCGATTAGGGGTTTAAACTATGGCTACACCTTC. This sequence encodes CASSFSIRGLNYGYTF.

This sequence joins TRBV27 and TRBJ2-7; D gene unclear. Looked up from germline, CDR1 is MNHEY and CDR2 is SMNVEV (reference sequence). Trimming took 5 bases from V and 4 from J, leaving 9 bases between them. This CDR3 is 12 amino acids long. CDR3: CASSQNEYEQYF. For the CDR3, the DNA is TGTGCCAGCAGTCAGAACGAATACGAGCAGTACTTC.

This clone came up many times. Other DNA sequences in the sample encode the same CDR3. The CDR3 here is CASSLSGGNEQFF. The CDR3 bases are TGTGCCAGCAGCCTTAGCGGGGGCAATGAGCAGTTCTTC. This chain joins TRBV3-1 (or the pseudogene TRBV3-2) and TRBJ2-1, with 9 bases matching TRBD2. Per the germline V gene, CDR1 is LGHDT and CDR2 is YNNKEL (reference sequence). The junction had 1 base not matched to a gene; V was cut back by 4 bases and J by 6 bases. The CDR3 is made up of 13 amino acids.

The table lists this clone with a count of one. The CDR3 here is CASSRQTGKDTEAFF. The CDR3 DNA reads TGTGCCAGCAGCCGCCAGACAGGGAAGGACACTGAAGCTTTCTTT. V is TRBV7-9 and J is TRBJ1-1; 7 nucleotides align to TRBD1. V trimming: 5 bases; J trimming: 3 bases; junction bases outside the gene matches: 9. The germline CDR1 and CDR2 sequences are SEHNR and FQNEAQ (reference sequence). This CDR3 region has 15 residues.